Following are 19 T cell receptor beta chains from one sample sequenced in a study of cytomegalovirus exposure and HLA in healthy donors (dated by TCRdb to 2016 to 2017). The library was prepared using the immunoSEQ multiplex PCR assay. The multiplex PCR relied on a mix of 60 forward primers for TCR Vbeta segments and 13 reverse primers for TCR Jbeta segments. The clones in this table, taken by TCRdb from immuneACCESS, are in-frame only. Not every clone is retained; where verified, under half of the shortfall comes from an unresolved V gene, and the cause of the rest is unknown. The sample yields roughly 190,000 clones; 81% were counted once. Over 3.5% of the sample goes to the ten largest clones. Sequencing was carried out using PBMCs. The receptor set was obtained from a man between 45 and 60 years old in good health and CMV-seronegative.

This chain links TRBV7-6 with TRBJ2-3, with 9 bases matching TRBD1. This CDR3 has 16 residues. V shed 4 bases, J shed 7 bases, and the junction held 12 bases outside the gene matches. Germline values: CDR1 SGHVS, CDR2 FNYEAQ. The CDR3: CASSSLDRGHLNTQYF. Written as DNA, the CDR3 is TGTGCCAGCAGCTCACTGGACAGGGGACACCTTAATACGCAGTATTTT.

The J gene is TRBJ2-3, the V gene TRBV10-3; D unresolved. The germline CDR1 and CDR2 sequences are ENHRY and SYGVKD. The CDR3 loop spans 14 amino acids. V lost 6 bases, J lost 4 bases, and 14 bases lay in between. CDR3 nucleotide sequence: TGTGCCATCAGAGCCCTGGCGGTGGCAGATACGCAGTATTTT. As protein: CAIRALAVADTQYF.

The chain is built from TRBV6-5 and TRBJ1-6; TRBD1 aligns across 9 bases. Germline loops: CDR1 MNHEY, CDR2 SVGAGI. The junction had 10 bases not matched to a gene; V was cut back by 7 bases and J by 9 bases. The CDR3 has 15 amino acids. CDR3 protein: CASMDPGQGVSPLHF. CDR3 DNA sequence: TGTGCCAGCATGGACCCGGGACAGGGCGTTTCACCCCTCCACTTT.

This clone was observed a handful of times. The CDR3 DNA reads as TGTGCCAGCAGCTTAGTGGGACTAGCGGGGGCCTACGAGCAGTACTTC. Protein product: CASSLVGLAGAYEQYF. The chain uses TRBV11-1 and TRBJ2-7, with 14 bases fitting TRBD2. CDR3 size: 16 residues. V lost 1 base to trimming and J lost 2 bases; unmatched junction nucleotides: 1. From germline, CDR1 is SGHAT and CDR2 FQDESV (reference sequence).

The rearrangement links TRBV19 to TRBJ2-3; D possibly corresponds to TRBD2 (6 bases). CDR1 is LNHDA and CDR2 is SQIVND in the germline V gene (reference sequence). V was trimmed by 6 bases and J by 4 bases, leaving 17 bases between them. The CDR3 loop spans 15 amino acids. CDR3 DNA sequence: TGTGCCAGTAGACCGGGCGGGGCGGTAGCAGATACGCAGTATTTT. Translating gives CASRPGGAVADTQYF.

The V and J genes are TRBV10-3 and TRBJ2-3; 7 bases align to TRBD2. The trim removed 0 bases at V and 0 bases at J, leaving 3 bases unmatched. Germline assignment: CDR1 ENHRY and CDR2 SYGVKD. This CDR3 is built from 16 residues. Written as DNA, the CDR3 is TGTGCCATCAGTGAGTCTCCTAGCGGAAGCACAGATACGCAGTATTTT. Its protein product is CAISESPSGSTDTQYF.

J is TRBJ2-7 and V is TRBV15, with TRBD2 matching over 10 bases. Unmatched junction bases numbered 3, after V lost 0 bases and J lost 4 bases. Germline V gene data show CDR1 as LNHNV and CDR2 as YYDKDF (reference sequence). The CDR3 spans 15 residues. The CDR3 DNA reads as TGTGCCACCAGCAGAGAAGCGGGGGGGATATACGAGCAGTACTTC. It encodes CATSREAGGIYEQYF.

The gene calls are TRBV2 and TRBJ2-3, with unresolved D. CDR3 length equals 11 residues. V lost 4 bases and J 5 bases, leaving 4 bases between the germline ends. The V gene's germline CDR1 is SNHLY and CDR2 FYNNEI. The CDR3 loop reads CASSGRDTQYF. The CDR3 nucleotides read TGTGCCAGCAGTGGGAGAGATACGCAGTATTTT.

There are a few counts of this clone. CDR3 amino acids: CASSPGTKYQETQYF. Here the CDR3 DNA reads TGTGCCAGCAGCCCCGGGACAAAGTACCAAGAGACCCAGTACTTC. The chain links TRBV11-2 to TRBJ2-5; weak D call: TRBD1 (6 bases). Germline CDR1 is SGHAT and CDR2 is FQNNGV. V was trimmed by 5 bases and J by 0 bases, leaving 13 bases between them. This CDR3 is built from 15 residues.

The sample holds one count of this clone. V gene TRBV5-8 combines with J gene TRBJ1-5; D might be TRBD1 (6 bases). The CDR3 runs to 13 residues. Germline CDR1 and CDR2: SGHTS and YDEGEE. Trimming cost V 4 bases and J 4 bases, with 9 bases left between them. CDR3 region: CASSPDRNQPQHF. For the CDR3, the DNA is TGTGCCAGCAGCCCGGACAGAAATCAGCCCCAGCATTTT.

J is TRBJ2-5 and V is TRBV10-3, with 9 bases matching TRBD2. The CDR3 is made up of 17 amino acids. The J segment lost 2 bases and the V segment lost 4 bases, leaving 11 bases of the junction unmatched. The germline V gene encodes CDR1 ENHRY and CDR2 SYGVKD. This CDR3 is CAISAEISGGRQETQYF. Written as DNA, the CDR3 is TGTGCCATCAGTGCGGAGATTAGCGGGGGCCGACAAGAGACCCAGTACTTC.

V and J are TRBV27 and TRBJ2-1; D is unresolved. The CDR3 contains 17 residues. The V end lost 4 bases, the J end lost 8 bases, and 24 bases lay between the germline ends. Germline V gene sequence: CDR1 MNHEY, CDR2 SMNVEV (reference sequence). The DNA for the CDR3 is TGTGCCAGCAGTTCCCGACACGATCCCGGCCAAAAGGATGAGCAGTTCTTC. This codes for CASSSRHDPGQKDEQFF.

This chain joins TRBV6-5 and TRBJ2-2, with TRBD1 as a possible D gene (5 bases). The CDR3 length is 14 residues. Germline-derived CDR1 and CDR2 are MNHEY and SVGAGI. V lost 10 bases and J 6 bases, leaving 18 bases between the germline ends. The CDR3 loop reads CATHRSSWSGELFF. DNA for the CDR3: TGTGCCACGCACAGGTCTAGTTGGTCCGGGGAGCTGTTTTTT.

The chain carries TRBV11-2 and TRBJ1-1; 7 nucleotides agree with TRBD1. Trimming cost V 4 bases and J 6 bases; bases outside gene matches: 8. Germline V gene data show CDR1 as SGHAT and CDR2 as FQNNGV. The CDR3 contains 14 residues. The CDR3 sequence: CASSSRQGGAEAFF. CDR3 bases: TGTGCCAGCAGCTCAAGACAGGGTGGGGCTGAAGCTTTCTTT.

V usage is TRBV19 and J usage is TRBJ1-6; D possibly corresponds to TRBD1 (6 bases). The CDR3 runs 16 residues. Per the germline V gene, CDR1 is LNHDA and CDR2 is SQIVND (reference sequence). Between the trimmed V and J ends, which lost 6 bases and 8 bases, there was a span of 20 bases. The CDR3 protein is CASRLGHQGGHSPLHF. The CDR3 coding sequence is TGTGCCAGTAGGCTGGGACACCAAGGGGGACATTCACCCCTCCACTTT.

The CDR3 is CASSSRQGSNEQYF. For the CDR3, the DNA is TGTGCCAGCAGCTCAAGACAGGGATCGAACGAGCAGTACTTC. This rearrangement joins TRBV7-6 to TRBJ2-7, with TRBD1 matching over 7 bases. V shed 4 bases, J shed 5 bases, and the junction held 8 bases outside the gene matches. This CDR3 comprises 14 residues. The germline V gene encodes CDR1 SGHVS and CDR2 FNYEAQ.

V gene TRBV6-5 combines with J gene TRBJ1-2, with a possible D match to TRBD1 (5 bases). The CDR3 is 13 amino acids. Looked up from germline, CDR1 is MNHEY and CDR2 is SVGAGI. V was cut by 0 bases and J by 10 bases, with 12 bases left in between. The CDR3 region has the DNA TGTGCCAGCAGTTACTCACAGGATCCGTCCTACACCTTC. Translated: CASSYSQDPSYTF.

This clone came up a few times. Different DNA sequences within this sample yield the same CDR3. The chain uses TRBV6-1 and TRBJ2-3; TRBD1 matches at 11 bases. The CDR3 loop spans 14 amino acids. Trimming took 4 bases from V and 4 from J; bases not matched to a gene: 1. Germline-derived CDR1 and CDR2 are MNHNS and SASEGT. The CDR3 region is CASSGTGGADTQYF. As DNA, the CDR3 is TGTGCCAGCAGTGGGACAGGGGGCGCAGATACGCAGTATTTT.

The rearrangement uses TRBV5-1 and TRBJ1-5, with a possible D match to TRBD1 (5 bases). The CDR3 has 14 residues. V gave up 2 bases and J gave up 3 bases, with 9 bases separating them. Germline V gene lookup returns CDR1 SGHRS and CDR2 YFSETQ. The CDR3 nucleotides read TGCGCCAGCAGCTTCGGGGGAAACAATCAGCCCCAGCATTTT. Residues: CASSFGGNNQPQHF. The whole variable domain, remainder taken from reference TRBV5-1 and TRBJ1-5, is KAGVTQTPRYLIKTRGQQVTLSCSPISGHRSVSWYQQTPGQGLQFLFEYFSETQRNKGNFPGRFSGRQFSNSRSEMNVSTLELGDSALYLCASSFGGNNQPQHFGDGTRLSIL.